The entry below describes one T cell receptor beta chain. This record comes from a study of glioma-infiltrating T cells after dendritic cell vaccination. As for the study in general: The vaccine used monocyte-derived dendritic cells pulsed overnight with autologous tumor lysate.

Sequenced by immunoSEQ multiplex PCR; TCRdb stores in-frame clones only, minus some. The data show tens of thousands of clones, with over 75% seen just once and under 2.5% held by the top ten. No glioblastoma patient carried an isocitrate dehydrogenase mutation. J gave up 5 bases and V 1 base, and 0 bases lay outside the gene matches. CDR1 is SEHNR and CDR2 is FQNEAQ in the germline V gene (reference sequence). This CDR3 has 13 amino acids. The sequence came from a human donor with glioblastoma. The chain combines TRBV7-9 with TRBJ2-7, with TRBD1 matching 9 bases. The sequenced sample was blood, obtained before dendritic cell vaccination. The CDR3 bases are TGTGCCAGCAGCTTAGGACAGGGGGACGAGCAGTACTTC. As protein: CASSLGQGDEQYF. Full variable domain (missing parts from reference TRBV7-9 and TRBJ2-7): DTGVSQNPRHKITKRGQNVTFRCDPISEHNRLYWYRQTLGQGPEFLTYFQNEAQLEKSRLLSDRFSAERPKGSFSTLEIQRTEQGDSAMYLCASSLGQGDEQYFGPGTRLTVT.